A single T cell receptor (beta chain) is shown here with its context. This clone was observed a few times. This receptor's antigen is unknown. No much larger clone exists at a distance of one base, and base qualities are not known. This record comes from a study of beta chain features in type 1 diabetes (dated by TCRdb to 2016 to 2019). For context, the study as a whole: Patients and healthy donors did not differ in mean age, gender distribution, total cell number or subset yield. Regulatory and stem cell-like memory subsets were obtained from only 8 patients and roughly 8 healthy donors, while naive and central memory subsets were obtained from all 30 or so donors. A total of 107,917,701 sorted cells were examined across all samples, and RNA yield correlated strongly with the number of cells per subset. In the study, recently diagnosed type 1 diabetes patients and matched healthy donors were compared on the TCRB repertoires of their sorted circulating CD4+ T cell subsets.

The High Capacity cDNA Reverse Transcription Kit was used to reverse transcribe all of the isolated RNA, meaning that expressed TCRB transcripts were what got sequenced. Naive, central memory and regulatory T cell samples underwent deep immunoSEQ sequencing, averaging roughly 3.4 million total reads per sample. After sorted cells were lysed in RLT buffer, RNA was extracted with DNase-treated RNeasy Micro or Mini kits, with the choice depending on cell number. To prevent cross-contamination, every cell subset was processed on its own, while patient and healthy donor samples were processed together. The immunoSEQ multiplex PCR was used to amplify TCRB sequences from cDNA, generating 87-bp fragments that spanned the CDR3 region. Sequencing of the amplicons was performed on the Illumina HiSeq platform. Per the original workflow: PCR bias was computationally corrected using synthetic template baselines, reads within Hamming distance 2 were collapsed, and singletons that could not be merged were discarded. Reads were aligned to IMGT to assign V, D and J genes, CDR3 length, and insertions or deletions at six rearrangement sites. Within each subset, clonotype counts were normalized to sorted cell number, after which true diversity and Gini coefficients were computed with the tcR R package. Repertoire sharing was quantified using the overlap coefficient calculated on TCRB nucleotide sequences. Out-of-frame TCRB sequences from naive cells were analyzed as a proxy for the pre-selection repertoire. TCRdb stores this immuneACCESS table with in-frame sequences only. Part of the clones is absent; in the studies checked, under half of the shortfall reflects unresolved V genes, and no reason is known for the rest. D and trimming were read from the DNA, whereas the V and J calls and clone size are those reported in that table. Recorded for this sample are some 150,000 clones; about 10% of them occurred a single time. 1.3% of the sample goes to the ten largest clones.

The research as a whole found: Shorter templates might be favored by PCR, yet because patient and control samples were amplified and corrected together, any such skew would affect both groups equally. Sequencing cDNA rather than genomic DNA could over-represent highly expressing activated cells, although activation and CD3 levels did not differ between groups. Naive, central memory and regulatory TCRB repertoires appeared to be more similar among patients than among healthy donors. At VDJ recombination sites, type 1 diabetes patients had fewer insertions and more deleted nucleotides, which implies abnormalities in thymic rearrangement. A moderate but significant shortening of TCRB CDR3 length was observed in type 1 diabetes patients in all four CD4+ subsets. Only small numbers of individuals were included in the HLA sub-analyses, which left unresolved whether HLA type had any influence on TCRB rearrangement.

From each donor, a single peripheral blood sample of roughly 0.11 L on average was drawn into heparinised tubes. Naive, central memory, regulatory and stem cell-like memory CD4+ T cells were sorted on a BD FACSAria II using a panel including CD45RO, CCR7, CD25, CD127, CD95 and CD27. A purity above 98% was achieved for all sorted populations. PBMCs were isolated right away by Lymphoprep density gradient centrifugation and were stained directly, without culture. So that batch effects would be minimized, each experiment stained and sorted samples in pairs, pairing one healthy donor with one patient. Its CDR3 holds 13 amino acids, cysteine through phenylalanine. Only the CDR3 DNA stays, 39 bases, in frame from base 1. According to the germline V gene, CDR1 reads KGHSH and CDR2 reads LQKENI. V is cut by 2 bases and J by 7 bases, and the space between the germline ends is 12 bases.

Recombination linked TRBV18 to TRBJ2-7, with the D gene not clear enough to name. The TCR was taken from a man aged 18 to 35 in good health. Sequencing was performed on naive CD4+ T cells from blood. The cell subset or site label, read with the paper, signifies: true naive CD4+ T cells. CDR3 region: CASSPDPTREQYF. The DNA sequence is as follows: TGTGCCAGCTCACCAGACCCCACGAGGGAGCAGTACTTC.